This T cell receptor beta chain was identified in a study of blood T cell repertoires in COVID-19. The CDR3 has 18 amino acids. V lost 1 base and J 7 bases, leaving 20 bases between the germline ends. Germline values: CDR1 MNHEY, CDR2 SMNVEV (reference sequence). Profiled with immunoSEQ multiplex PCR; TCRdb holds only in-frame clones, not every one. The sample lists 150,000 or so clones, around 86% occurring once. The chain is built from TRBV27 and TRBJ1-6, with unresolved D. The specimen sequenced was peripheral blood. The TCR comes from a woman aged 70-85 years with COVID-19, enrolled during active disease. CDR3 nucleotide sequence: TGTGCCAGCAGTTTATTTTATGGAGGGCCCCGAGCAAATTCACCCCTCCACTTT. Translated, it gives CASSLFYGGPRANSPLHF.